The clone carrying this T cell receptor (beta chain) occurred a few times. Its antigen is as yet unknown. The sample originates from a study of vaccination effects on CD4 cells after COVID-19. Prior to sequencing, the ViraFEST assay stimulated PBMC with viral peptide pools, which expanded the antigen-specific CD4+ T cells. Following a 10-day culture, CD4+ T cells were purified. Among the vaccine recipients, none had a prior SARS-CoV-2 infection, and nucleocapsid antibodies were negative. There are 12 residues in the CDR3. CDR1 MDHEN and CDR2 SYDVKM come from the germline V gene. V was trimmed by 5 bases and J by 10 bases, leaving 14 bases between them. Some clones are missing from TCRdb's copy, which holds only in-frame ones; the method was immunoSEQ multiplex PCR. This table holds about 23,000 clones, 65% to 70% found once.

This clonotype was sampled from a human donor who received a COVID-19 vaccine. The rearrangement joins TRBV28 to TRBJ1-1; D is unclear. This material consisted of CD4+ T cells from PBMCs cultured with HCoV-NL63 spike peptides, taken before COVID-19 vaccination. CDR3 bases: TGTGCCAGCAGTCCCCTTGAGGCGGGAGCTTTCTTT. It translates to CASSPLEAGAFF.